The next 16 T cell receptor beta chains were all read from a single sample in a study of blood T cell repertoires in COVID-19. Profiling relied on immunoSEQ multiplex PCR, and the TCRdb table lists in-frame clones only, not all of them. The sample records a few hundred thousand clones, approximately 90% being singletons. The sequenced sample was PBMCs or T cells enriched from blood (not recorded which). The receptor set was obtained from a woman aged 55 to 70 who had recovered from COVID-19.

The rearrangement links TRBV19 to TRBJ1-2; D gene uncertain. CDR1 and CDR2 from the germline V gene are LNHDA and SQIVND (reference sequence). Trimming left V 2 bases short and J 4 bases short, with 8 bases between. The CDR3 loop spans 13 amino acids. CDR3 region: CASSITGIYGYTF. In DNA form, the CDR3 reads TGTGCCAGTAGTATAACGGGGATCTATGGCTACACCTTC.

This chain links TRBV7-2 with TRBJ1-4; D gene uncertain. The CDR3 is 13 amino acids. The ends were cut back, 4 bases at V and 14 bases at J, with 17 bases in the middle. CDR1 and CDR2 from the germline V gene are SGHTA and FQGNSA. CDR3 sequence reads: CASSSLVGESLFF. CDR3 nucleotides: TGTGCCAGCAGCTCCCTCGTTGGAGAGTCTCTGTTTTTT. Drawing the rest from reference TRBV7-2 and TRBJ1-4, the complete variable domain is GAGVSQSPSNKVTEKGKDVELRCDPISGHTALYWYRQSLGQGLEFLIYFQGNSAPDKSGLPSDRFSAERTGGSVSTLTIQRTQQEDSAVYLCASSSLVGESLFFGSGTQLSVL.

This clone was counted a few times. The chain links TRBV10-3 to TRBJ2-2, with D possibly matching TRBD2 (5 bases). Germline V CDR1 and CDR2: ENHRY, SYGVKD. The CDR3 has 15 residues. Trimming took 8 bases from V and 2 from J, leaving 15 bases between them. CDR3 coding DNA: TGTGCCATCCCCCGAGGAGGCCTCAACACCGGGGAGCTGTTTTTT. Translated, it gives CAIPRGGLNTGELFF.

The genes are TRBV19 and TRBJ1-2, with 10 nucleotides matching TRBD1. The V segment lost 5 bases and the J segment 7 bases; nucleotides outside the gene matches: 7. CDR3 length: 14 amino acids. The germline V gene has CDR1 LNHDA and CDR2 SQIVND (reference sequence). CDR3 in DNA: TGTGCCAGTAGTGTCGACAGGGGGCAGGGTGGCTACACCTTC. It encodes CASSVDRGQGGYTF. Full variable domain (remainder filled in from reference TRBV19 and TRBJ1-2): DGGITQSPKYLFRKEGQNVTLSCEQNLNHDAMYWYRQDPGQGLRLIYYSQIVNDFQKGDIAEGYSVSREKKESFPLTVTSAQKNPTAFYLCASSVDRGQGGYTFGSGTRLTVV.

This clone was counted between two and nine times. V and J are TRBV18 and TRBJ1-1, with D perhaps TRBD1 (5 bases). V lost 3 bases to trimming and J lost 10 bases, with 15 bases between them. The length of the CDR3 is 13 residues. In germline, CDR1 is KGHSH, CDR2 LQKENI. The DNA of the CDR3 is TGTGCCAGCTCACCCCCCGGGGGAGAGAGAGCTTTCTTT. Protein: CASSPPGGERAFF.

The chain employs TRBV6-5 and TRBJ1-2, with 7 bases matching TRBD1. CDR1 and CDR2 (germline): MNHEY, SVGAGI. Germline trimming cut 2 bases from V and 6 bases from J; bases unmatched to any gene: 6. The CDR3 has 14 residues. The CDR3 loop is CASSYATGLDGYTF. CDR3 DNA sequence: TGTGCCAGCAGTTACGCGACAGGGCTAGATGGCTACACCTTC.

The CDR3 loop reads CASSRPGGTEAFF. CDR3 bases: TGTGCCAGCAGTAGACCGGGGGGAACTGAAGCTTTCTTT. This sequence joins TRBV6-5 and TRBJ1-1, with D possibly TRBD1 on 5 matching bases. Deletions cut 5 bases from V and 5 bases from J, with 12 bases between. From germline, CDR1 is MNHEY and CDR2 SVGAGI. The CDR3 loop spans 13 amino acids.

The chain employs TRBV19 and TRBJ1-5; 8 bases line up with TRBD1. Germline values: CDR1 LNHDA, CDR2 SQIVND (reference sequence). This CDR3 is built from 16 residues. The V and J ends lost 3 bases and 5 bases, in that order; junction bases with no gene match: 9. The CDR3: CASSMREQGVYQPQHF. Written as DNA, the CDR3 is TGTGCCAGTAGTATGAGGGAACAGGGGGTTTATCAGCCCCAGCATTTT.

The chain carries TRBV29-1 and TRBJ1-4; no reliable D call. CDR3 length equals 13 residues. Trimming left V 4 bases short and J 4 bases short, with 10 bases between. The germline gives CDR1 SQVTM, CDR2 ANQGSEA. The chain's CDR3 is CSVGKQINEKLFF. In nucleotides, the CDR3 is TGCAGCGTTGGCAAACAGATTAATGAAAAACTGTTTTTT. The variable domain in full, with the rest retrieved from reference TRBV29-1 and TRBJ1-4, is SAVISQKPSRDICQRGTSLTIQCQVDSQVTMMFWYRQQPGQSLTLIATANQGSEATYESGFVIDKFPISRPNLTFSTLTVSNMSPEDSSIYLCSVGKQINEKLFFGSGTQLSVL.

V gene TRBV6-1 combines with J gene TRBJ1-5; 7 positions agree with TRBD1. Germline values: CDR1 MNHNS, CDR2 SASEGT. This CDR3 comprises 14 residues. V was clipped by 1 base and J by 6 bases; unmatched bases: 3. The CDR3 protein is CASSEVSGGQPQHF. CDR3 nucleotide sequence: TGTGCCAGCAGTGAAGTTTCAGGGGGTCAGCCCCAGCATTTT.

This chain links TRBV5-6 with TRBJ1-2; the D is unclear. CDR1 and CDR2 from the germline V gene are SGHDT and YYEEEE. The CDR3 length is 12 residues. V was pared by 4 bases and J by 4 bases, with 8 bases between. CDR3 loop: CASSVLSYGYTF. Written as DNA, the CDR3 is TGTGCCAGCAGCGTACTGTCCTATGGCTACACCTTC.

On this clone itself: Given a much more abundant clone one base away, this may be a read error. This chain uses TRBV4-2 with TRBJ1-5; 7 bases agree with TRBD1. The ends lost 3 bases at V and 2 bases at J; junction bases unmatched: 1. This CDR3 region has 14 residues. Looked up from germline, CDR1 is LGHNA and CDR2 is YNFKEQ. This CDR3 reads CASSHTGGNQPQHF. The DNA for the CDR3 is TGTGCCAGCAGCCATACAGGGGGCAATCAGCCCCAGCATTTT.

The V gene is TRBV2, the J gene TRBJ1-3; no clear D. Germline lookup yields CDR1 SNHLY and CDR2 FYNNEI. The CDR3 contains 12 residues. V shed 6 bases and J shed 4 bases, with 7 bases lying between them. In nucleotides, the CDR3 is TGTGCCAGCAGAAGCAACGGAAACACCATATATTTT. Translating gives CASRSNGNTIYF.

This clone has a single count. The V gene is TRBV7-2, the J gene TRBJ2-3, with 9 nucleotides matching TRBD2. Germline V gene lookup returns CDR1 SGHTA and CDR2 FQGNSA. This CDR3 is built from 14 residues. The trim removed 11 bases at V and 0 bases at J, leaving 6 bases unmatched. Here the CDR3 reads CAVRLAASTDTQYF. CDR3 nucleotides: TGTGCCGTACGACTAGCGGCTAGCACAGATACGCAGTATTTT.

As DNA, the CDR3 is TGTGCCAGTAGTGAAAACCTCAGCTCTGGAAACACCATATATTTT. Its translation: CASSENLSSGNTIYF. The chain couples TRBV19 to TRBJ1-3; the D is unclear. V lost 5 bases and J 0 bases, leaving 11 bases between the germline ends. The length of the CDR3 is 15 residues. Germline V gene sequence: CDR1 LNHDA, CDR2 SQIVND (reference sequence).

This rearrangement joins TRBV5-5 to TRBJ2-3; 9 nucleotides agree with TRBD2. Germline V gene data show CDR1 as SGHKS and CDR2 as YYEKEE (reference sequence). The V gene end was trimmed by 1 base and the J gene end by 2 bases; junction bases not matched to a gene: 5. The CDR3 contains 16 residues. This chain's CDR3 is CASSLSAGGATDTQYF. CDR3 bases: TGTGCCAGCAGCTTGAGTGCGGGGGGGGCCACAGATACGCAGTATTTT.